This passage covers 8 T cell receptor beta chains from one sample sequenced in a study of graft-versus-host responses after intestinal transplantation (dated by TCRdb to about 2021). The library was produced with the immunoSEQ multiplex PCR assay. Here the immuneACCESS table is served through TCRdb, limited to in-frame sequences with V and J called. Missing clones are a known gap in these copies; in checked studies unresolved V genes cover under half, and the rest lacks a known reason. The sample table records some 15,000 clones; roughly 88% of these occur just once. The ten most abundant clones make up approximately 5.5% of the sample. The material was PBMCs, obtained around 110 days after intestinal transplant. The source of these receptors is a human patient who received an intestinal transplant, so some T cells may come from the graft donor.

Of note for this clone: The sample carries other DNA sequences with the same CDR3. The chain has TRBV7-2 and TRBJ1-5; 7 bases line up with TRBD1. Trimming took 5 bases from V and 2 from J; bases not matched to a gene: 3. The CDR3 consists of 14 residues. Looked up from germline, CDR1 is SGHTA and CDR2 is FQGNSA. The CDR3 DNA sequence: TGTGCCAGCAGCCGAACAGGGGGCAATCAGCCCCAGCATTTT. Protein sequence: CASSRTGGNQPQHF.

V and J are TRBV19 and TRBJ2-5; possibly TRBD2 for D (5 bases). The CDR3 length is 14 residues. Germline-derived CDR1 and CDR2 are LNHDA and SQIVND (reference sequence). Trimming removed 5 bases at V and 4 bases at J, with 14 bases between. CDR3 sequence reads: CASSPRARGETQYF. Written as DNA, the CDR3 is TGTGCCAGTAGTCCTCGGGCCCGGGGAGAGACCCAGTACTTC.

This clone was picked up one time. V usage is TRBV4-1 and J usage is TRBJ2-7, with D perhaps TRBD2 (6 bases). The length of the CDR3 is 13 residues. Germline V CDR1 and CDR2: MGHRA, YSYEKL. V lost 4 bases and J 2 bases, leaving 9 bases between the germline ends. CDR3 nucleotides: TGCGCCAGCAGCCTTAGGGAGGCCTACGAGCAGTACTTC. Protein: CASSLREAYEQYF.

The rearrangement joins TRBV2 to TRBJ2-1; 10 positions agree with TRBD2. Trimming removed 7 bases from V and 0 bases from J; junction bases left unmatched: 12. Germline V CDR1 and CDR2: SNHLY, FYNNEI. CDR3 length: 18 amino acids. Written as DNA, the CDR3 is TGTGCCAGCACTGGGACTAGCGACCCCCAGAGCTCCTACAATGAGCAGTTCTTC. It is translated as CASTGTSDPQSSYNEQFF.

This clone was counted only a few times. V gene TRBV6-1 combines with J gene TRBJ2-7; no reliable D call. Germline CDR1 is MNHNS and CDR2 is SASEGT. With 0 bases removed from V and 0 bases from J, the gap between germline ends came to 9 bases. The CDR3 length is 15 residues. Here the CDR3 DNA reads TGTGCCAGCAGTGAAGCAGGAGACAACTCCTACGAGCAGTACTTC. This sequence encodes CASSEAGDNSYEQYF.

The V and J genes are TRBV11-1 and TRBJ1-1; weak D call: TRBD1 (5 bases). Trimming removed 10 bases at V and 1 base at J, with 13 bases between. The CDR3 has 13 amino acids. Germline CDR1 is SGHAT and CDR2 is FQDESV (reference sequence). CDR3 in amino acids: CATLGGENTEAFF. For the CDR3, the DNA is TGTGCCACCCTTGGGGGGGAGAACACTGAAGCTTTCTTT. The whole variable domain, remainder taken from reference TRBV11-1 and TRBJ1-1, is EAEVAQSPRYKITEKSQAVAFWCDPISGHATLYWYRQILGQGPELLVQFQDESVVDDSQLPKDRFSAERLKGVDSTLKIQPAELGDSAMYLCATLGGENTEAFFGQGTRLTVV.

The rearrangement joins TRBV9 to TRBJ2-1, with TRBD2 identical over 8 bases. Trimming at V came to 3 bases and at J to 8 bases, leaving 16 bases not matched to a gene. CDR3 length: 17 amino acids. The germline V gene encodes CDR1 SGDLS and CDR2 YYNGEE. The CDR3 here is CASSAALSGSDQDEQFF. As DNA, the CDR3 is TGTGCCAGCAGCGCGGCTCTCAGCGGGAGCGATCAGGATGAGCAGTTCTTC.

The chain recombines TRBV2 with TRBJ1-1, with unresolved D. V was clipped by 6 bases and J by 0 bases, with 11 bases between them. Germline V gives CDR1 SNHLY, CDR2 FYNNEI. CDR3 length: 14 amino acids. The chain's CDR3 is CASRSTGVNTEAFF. CDR3 nucleotide sequence: TGTGCCAGCAGGTCTACTGGGGTGAACACTGAAGCTTTCTTT.